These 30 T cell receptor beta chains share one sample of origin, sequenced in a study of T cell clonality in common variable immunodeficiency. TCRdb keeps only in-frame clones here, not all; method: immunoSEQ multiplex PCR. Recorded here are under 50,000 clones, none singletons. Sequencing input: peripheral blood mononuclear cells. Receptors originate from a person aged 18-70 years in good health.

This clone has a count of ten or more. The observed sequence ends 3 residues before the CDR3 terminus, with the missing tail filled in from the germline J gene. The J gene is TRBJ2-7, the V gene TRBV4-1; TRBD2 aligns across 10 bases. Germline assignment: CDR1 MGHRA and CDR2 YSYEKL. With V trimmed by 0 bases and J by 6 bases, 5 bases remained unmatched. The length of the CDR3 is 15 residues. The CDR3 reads CASSQDPLAGVEQYF. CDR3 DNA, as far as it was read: TGCGCCAGCAGCCAAGATCCGCTAGCGGGAGTCGAG.

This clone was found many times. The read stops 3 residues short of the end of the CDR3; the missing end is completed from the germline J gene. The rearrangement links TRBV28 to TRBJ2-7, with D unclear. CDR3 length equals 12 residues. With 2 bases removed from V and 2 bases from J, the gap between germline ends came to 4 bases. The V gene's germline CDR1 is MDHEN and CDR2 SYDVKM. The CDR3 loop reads CASSLTAYEQYF. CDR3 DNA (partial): TGTGCCAGCAGTTTAACAGCCTACGAG.

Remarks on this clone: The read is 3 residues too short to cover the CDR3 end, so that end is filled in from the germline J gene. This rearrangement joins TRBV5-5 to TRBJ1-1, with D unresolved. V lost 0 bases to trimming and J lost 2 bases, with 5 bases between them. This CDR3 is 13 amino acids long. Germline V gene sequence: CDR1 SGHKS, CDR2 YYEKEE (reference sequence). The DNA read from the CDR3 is TGTGCCAGCAGCTTGGGCAGTAACACTGAA. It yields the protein CASSLGSNTE. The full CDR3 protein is CASSLGSNTEAFF.

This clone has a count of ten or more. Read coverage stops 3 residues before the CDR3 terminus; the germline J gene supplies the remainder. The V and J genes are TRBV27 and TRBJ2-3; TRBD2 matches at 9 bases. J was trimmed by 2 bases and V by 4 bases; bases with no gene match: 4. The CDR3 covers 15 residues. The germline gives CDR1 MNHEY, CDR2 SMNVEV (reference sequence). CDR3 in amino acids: CASSYIAGVTDTQYF. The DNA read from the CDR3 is TGTGCCAGCAGTTACATAGCGGGGGTCACAGATACG.

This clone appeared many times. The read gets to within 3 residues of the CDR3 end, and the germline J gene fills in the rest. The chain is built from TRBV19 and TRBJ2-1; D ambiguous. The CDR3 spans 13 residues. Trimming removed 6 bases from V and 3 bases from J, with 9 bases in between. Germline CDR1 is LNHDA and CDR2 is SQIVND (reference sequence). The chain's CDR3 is CASSRGYYNEQFF. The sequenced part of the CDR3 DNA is TGTGCCAGTAGCCGCGGCTACTACAATGAG.

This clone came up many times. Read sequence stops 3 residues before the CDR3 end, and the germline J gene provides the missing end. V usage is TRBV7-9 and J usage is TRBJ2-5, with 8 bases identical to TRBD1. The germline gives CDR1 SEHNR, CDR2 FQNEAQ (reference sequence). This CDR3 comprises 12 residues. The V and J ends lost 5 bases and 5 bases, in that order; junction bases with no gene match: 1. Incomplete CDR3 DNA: TGTGCCAGCAGCAGACAGGGGGAGACC. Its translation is CASSRQGET. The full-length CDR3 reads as CASSRQGETQYF.

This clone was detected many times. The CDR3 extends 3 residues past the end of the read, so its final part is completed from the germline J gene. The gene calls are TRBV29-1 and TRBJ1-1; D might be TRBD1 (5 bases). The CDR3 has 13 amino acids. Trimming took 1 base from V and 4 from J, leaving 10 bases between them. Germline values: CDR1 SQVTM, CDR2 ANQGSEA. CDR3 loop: CSVEAQGGTEAFF. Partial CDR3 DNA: TGCAGCGTTGAAGCCCAGGGTGGCACTGAA.

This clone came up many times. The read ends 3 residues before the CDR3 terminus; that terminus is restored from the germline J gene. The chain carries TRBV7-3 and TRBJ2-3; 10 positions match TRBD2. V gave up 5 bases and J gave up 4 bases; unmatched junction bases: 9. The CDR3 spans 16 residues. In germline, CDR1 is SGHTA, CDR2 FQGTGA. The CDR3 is CASSAQAGGQPDTQYF. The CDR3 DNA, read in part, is TGTGCCAGCAGCGCACAAGCGGGGGGGCAGCCAGATACG.

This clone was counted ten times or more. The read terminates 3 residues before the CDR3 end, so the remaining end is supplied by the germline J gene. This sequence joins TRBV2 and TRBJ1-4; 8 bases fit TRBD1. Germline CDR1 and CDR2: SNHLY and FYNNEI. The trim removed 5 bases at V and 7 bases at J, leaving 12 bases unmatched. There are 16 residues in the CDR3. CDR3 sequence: CASSPSGTGIAEKLFF. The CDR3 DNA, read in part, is TGTGCCAGCAGTCCATCAGGGACAGGAATAGCTGAAAAA.

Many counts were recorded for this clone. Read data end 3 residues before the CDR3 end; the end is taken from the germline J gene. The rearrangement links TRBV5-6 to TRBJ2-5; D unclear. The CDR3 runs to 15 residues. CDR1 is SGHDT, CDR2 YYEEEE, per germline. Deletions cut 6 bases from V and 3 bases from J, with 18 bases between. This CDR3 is CASTLVGMRKETQYF. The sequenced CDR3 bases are TGTGCCAGCACCCTCGTGGGCATGAGAAAAGAGACC.

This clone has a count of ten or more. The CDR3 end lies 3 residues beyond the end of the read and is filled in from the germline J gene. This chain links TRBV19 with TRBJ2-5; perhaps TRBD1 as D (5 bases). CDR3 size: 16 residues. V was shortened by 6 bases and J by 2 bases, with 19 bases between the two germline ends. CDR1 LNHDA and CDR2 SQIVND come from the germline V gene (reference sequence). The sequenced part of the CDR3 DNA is TGTGCCAGTAGCAAATTCTATGTAGGGGTACAAGAGACC. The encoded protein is CASSKFYVGVQET. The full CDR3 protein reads CASSKFYVGVQETQYF.

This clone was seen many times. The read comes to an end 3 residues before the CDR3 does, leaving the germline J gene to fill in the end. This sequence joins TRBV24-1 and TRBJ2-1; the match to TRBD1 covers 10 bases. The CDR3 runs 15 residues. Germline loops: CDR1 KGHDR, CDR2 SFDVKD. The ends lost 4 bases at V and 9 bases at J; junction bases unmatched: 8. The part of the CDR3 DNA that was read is TGTGCCACCAGTGACCGGGGACAGGGGTGGGGTGAG. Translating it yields CATSDRGQGWGE. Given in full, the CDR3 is CATSDRGQGWGEQFF.

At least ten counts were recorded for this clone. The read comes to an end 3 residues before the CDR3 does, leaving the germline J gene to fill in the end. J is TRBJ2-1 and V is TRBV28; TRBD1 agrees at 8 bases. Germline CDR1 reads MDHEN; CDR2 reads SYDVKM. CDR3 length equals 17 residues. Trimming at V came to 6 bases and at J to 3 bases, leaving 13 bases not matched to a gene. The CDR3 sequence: CASSSPPRDRSYNEQFF. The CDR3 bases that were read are TGTGCCAGCAGCTCCCCACCCCGGGACAGGAGCTACAATGAG.

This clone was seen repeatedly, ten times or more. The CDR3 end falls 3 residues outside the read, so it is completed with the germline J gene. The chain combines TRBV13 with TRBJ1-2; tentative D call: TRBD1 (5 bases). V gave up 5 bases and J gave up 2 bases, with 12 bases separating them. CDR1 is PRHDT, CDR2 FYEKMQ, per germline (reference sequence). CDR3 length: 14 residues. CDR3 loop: CASSLATENYGYTF. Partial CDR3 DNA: TGTGCCAGCAGCCTCGCGACAGAAAACTATGGC.

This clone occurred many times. Incomplete CDR3 DNA: TGTGCCAGCAGCGACTTTTTCGGCGAG. The encoded protein is CASSDFFGE. The full CDR3 reads CASSDFFGEQYF. The J gene is TRBJ2-7, the V gene TRBV7-2; D remains ambiguous. The read ends 3 residues early relative to the CDR3; the germline J gene fills the gap. Germline CDR1 and CDR2: SGHTA and FQGNSA. This CDR3 spans 12 amino acids. Trimming took off 5 bases at V and 6 bases at J, with 11 bases between the two ends. Filled out from reference TRBV7-2 and TRBJ2-7, the complete variable domain reads GAGVSQSPSNKVTEKGKDVELRCDPISGHTALYWYRQSLGQGLEFLIYFQGNSAPDKSGLPSDRFSAERTGGSVSTLTIQRTQQEDSAVYLCASSDFFGEQYFGPGTRLTVT.

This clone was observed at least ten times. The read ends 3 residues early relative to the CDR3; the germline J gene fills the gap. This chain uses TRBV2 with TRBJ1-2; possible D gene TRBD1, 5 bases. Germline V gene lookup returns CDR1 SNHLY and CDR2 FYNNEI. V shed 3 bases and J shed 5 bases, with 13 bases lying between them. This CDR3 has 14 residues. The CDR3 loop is CASSDSMGRYGYTF. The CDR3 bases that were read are TGTGCCAGCAGTGATTCCATGGGGCGATATGGC.

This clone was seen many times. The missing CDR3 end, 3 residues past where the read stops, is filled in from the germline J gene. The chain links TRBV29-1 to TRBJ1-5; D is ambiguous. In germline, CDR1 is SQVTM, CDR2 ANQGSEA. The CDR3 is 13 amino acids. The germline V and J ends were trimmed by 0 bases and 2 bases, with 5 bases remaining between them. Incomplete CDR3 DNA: TGCAGCGTTGAAGAGGGCGGCAATCAGCCC. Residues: CSVEEGGNQP. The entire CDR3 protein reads CSVEEGGNQPQHF.

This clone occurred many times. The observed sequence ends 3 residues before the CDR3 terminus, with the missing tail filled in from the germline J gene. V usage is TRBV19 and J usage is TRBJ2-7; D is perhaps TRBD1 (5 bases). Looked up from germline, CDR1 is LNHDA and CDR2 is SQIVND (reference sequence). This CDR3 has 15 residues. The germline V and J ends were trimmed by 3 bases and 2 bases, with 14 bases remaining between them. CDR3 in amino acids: CASSIQGVIPYEQYF. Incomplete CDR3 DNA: TGTGCCAGTAGTATCCAGGGTGTAATTCCCTACGAG.

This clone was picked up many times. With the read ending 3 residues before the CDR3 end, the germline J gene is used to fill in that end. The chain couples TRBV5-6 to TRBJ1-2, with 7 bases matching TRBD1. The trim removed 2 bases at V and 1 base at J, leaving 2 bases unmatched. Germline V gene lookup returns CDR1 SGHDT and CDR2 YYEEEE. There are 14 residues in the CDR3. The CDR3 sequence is CASSFGTDNYGYTF. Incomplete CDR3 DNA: TGTGCCAGCAGCTTCGGGACAGATAACTATGGC.

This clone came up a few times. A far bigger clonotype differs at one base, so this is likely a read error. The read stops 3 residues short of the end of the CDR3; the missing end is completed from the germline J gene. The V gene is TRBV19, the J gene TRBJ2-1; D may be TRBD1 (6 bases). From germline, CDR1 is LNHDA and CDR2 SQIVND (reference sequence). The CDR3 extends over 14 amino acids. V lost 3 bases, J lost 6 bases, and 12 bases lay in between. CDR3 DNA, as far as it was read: TGTGCCAGTAGTATTGGGGACAACCCCAATGAG. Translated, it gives CASSIGDNPNE. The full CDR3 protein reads CASSIGDNPNEQFF.

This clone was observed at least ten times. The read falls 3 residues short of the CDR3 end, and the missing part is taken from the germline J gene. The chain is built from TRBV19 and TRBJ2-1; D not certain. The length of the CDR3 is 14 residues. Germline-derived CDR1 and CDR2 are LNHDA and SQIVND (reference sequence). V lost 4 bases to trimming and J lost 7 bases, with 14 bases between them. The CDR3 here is CASSSLAAGNEQFF. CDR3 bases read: TGTGCCAGTAGTAGTCTCGCGGCCGGGAATGAG.

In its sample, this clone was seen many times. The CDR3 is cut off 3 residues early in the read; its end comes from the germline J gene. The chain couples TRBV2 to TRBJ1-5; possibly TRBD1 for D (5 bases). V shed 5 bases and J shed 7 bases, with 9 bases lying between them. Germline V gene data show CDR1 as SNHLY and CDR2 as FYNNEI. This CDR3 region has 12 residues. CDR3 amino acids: CASSSGYQPQHF. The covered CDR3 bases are TGTGCCAGCAGTTCAGGGTACCAGCCC.

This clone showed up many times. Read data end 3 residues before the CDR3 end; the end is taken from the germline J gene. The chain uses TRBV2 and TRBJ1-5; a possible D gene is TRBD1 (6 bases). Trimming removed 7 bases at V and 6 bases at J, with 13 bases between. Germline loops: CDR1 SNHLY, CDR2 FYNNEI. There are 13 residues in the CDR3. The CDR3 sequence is CASTSQGRQPQHF. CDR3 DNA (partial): TGTGCCAGCACTTCACAGGGACGTCAGCCC.

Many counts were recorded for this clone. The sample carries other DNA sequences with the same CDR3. The CDR3 sequence: CSASRGQSNTEAFF. The sequenced part of the CDR3 DNA is TGCAGTGCTAGTAGGGGACAAAGCAACACTGAA. The chain uses TRBV20-1 and TRBJ1-1; D might be TRBD1 (6 bases). The read terminates 3 residues before the CDR3 end, so the remaining end is supplied by the germline J gene. Trimming removed 3 bases from V and 2 bases from J, with 13 bases in between. The CDR3 length is 14 residues. In germline, CDR1 is DFQATT, CDR2 SNEGSKA (reference sequence).

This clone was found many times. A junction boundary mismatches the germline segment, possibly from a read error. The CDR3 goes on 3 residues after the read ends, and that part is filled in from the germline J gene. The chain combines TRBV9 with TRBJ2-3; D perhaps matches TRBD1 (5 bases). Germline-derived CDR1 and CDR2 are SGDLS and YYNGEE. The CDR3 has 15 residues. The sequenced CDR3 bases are TGTGCCAGCAGCGTCCGCCCGTCGAGCACAGGTACG. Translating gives CASSVRPSSTGT. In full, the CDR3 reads CASSVRPSSTGTQYF. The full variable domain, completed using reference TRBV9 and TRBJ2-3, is DSGVTQTPKHLITATGQRVTLRCSPRSGDLSVYWYQQSLDQGLQFLIQYYNGEERAKGNILERFSAQQFPDLHSELNLSSLELGDSALYFCASSVRPSSTGTQYFGPGTRLTVL.

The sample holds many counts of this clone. The DNA read from the CDR3 is TGTGCCAGCAGCGTAGGCGGAACAGATACG. This gives the protein CASSVGGTDT. The entire CDR3 is CASSVGGTDTQYF. J is TRBJ2-3 and V is TRBV9, with D hard to call. The read halts 3 residues ahead of the CDR3 end, with the missing end drawn from the germline J gene. V lost 0 bases to trimming and J lost 3 bases, with 5 bases between them. Germline V CDR1 and CDR2: SGDLS, YYNGEE. The length of the CDR3 is 13 residues.

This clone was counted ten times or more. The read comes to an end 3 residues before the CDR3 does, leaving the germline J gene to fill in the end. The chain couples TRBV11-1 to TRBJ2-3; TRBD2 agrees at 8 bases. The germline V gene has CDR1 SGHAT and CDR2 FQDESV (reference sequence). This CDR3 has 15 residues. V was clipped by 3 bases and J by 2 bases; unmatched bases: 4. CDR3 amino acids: CASSLSGGHTDTQYF. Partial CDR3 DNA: TGTGCCAGCAGCTTGTCGGGGGGGCACACAGATACG.

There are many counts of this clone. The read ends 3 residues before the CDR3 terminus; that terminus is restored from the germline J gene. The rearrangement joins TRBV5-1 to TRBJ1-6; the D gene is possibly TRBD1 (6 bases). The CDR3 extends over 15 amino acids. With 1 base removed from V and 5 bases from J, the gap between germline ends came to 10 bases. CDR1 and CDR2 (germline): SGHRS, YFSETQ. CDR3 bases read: TGCGCCAGCAGCTTGTCAGGGGAAAATAATTCACCC. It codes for CASSLSGENNSP. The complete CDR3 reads CASSLSGENNSPLHF. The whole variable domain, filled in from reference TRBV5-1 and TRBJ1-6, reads KAGVTQTPRYLIKTRGQQVTLSCSPISGHRSVSWYQQTPGQGLQFLFEYFSETQRNKGNFPGRFSGRQFSNSRSEMNVSTLELGDSALYLCASSLSGENNSPLHFGNGTRLTVT.

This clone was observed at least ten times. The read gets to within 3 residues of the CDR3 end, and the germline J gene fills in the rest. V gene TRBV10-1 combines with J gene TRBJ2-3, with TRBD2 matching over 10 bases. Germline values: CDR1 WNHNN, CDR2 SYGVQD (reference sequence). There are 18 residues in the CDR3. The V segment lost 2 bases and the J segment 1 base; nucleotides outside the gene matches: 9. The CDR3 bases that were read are TGCGCCAGCAGTGAGGGGCTAGCGGGAGAGGACCGCACAGATACG. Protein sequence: CASSEGLAGEDRTDT. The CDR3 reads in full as CASSEGLAGEDRTDTQYF.

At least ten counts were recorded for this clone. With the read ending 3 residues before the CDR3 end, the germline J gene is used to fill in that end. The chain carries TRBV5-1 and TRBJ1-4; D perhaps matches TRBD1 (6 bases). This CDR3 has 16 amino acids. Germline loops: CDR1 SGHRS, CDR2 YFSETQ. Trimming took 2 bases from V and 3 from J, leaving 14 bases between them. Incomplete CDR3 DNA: TGCGCCAGCAGCTTACGGGGGGCTGCGGCTAATGAAAAA. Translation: CASSLRGAAANEK. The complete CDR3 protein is CASSLRGAAANEKLFF.